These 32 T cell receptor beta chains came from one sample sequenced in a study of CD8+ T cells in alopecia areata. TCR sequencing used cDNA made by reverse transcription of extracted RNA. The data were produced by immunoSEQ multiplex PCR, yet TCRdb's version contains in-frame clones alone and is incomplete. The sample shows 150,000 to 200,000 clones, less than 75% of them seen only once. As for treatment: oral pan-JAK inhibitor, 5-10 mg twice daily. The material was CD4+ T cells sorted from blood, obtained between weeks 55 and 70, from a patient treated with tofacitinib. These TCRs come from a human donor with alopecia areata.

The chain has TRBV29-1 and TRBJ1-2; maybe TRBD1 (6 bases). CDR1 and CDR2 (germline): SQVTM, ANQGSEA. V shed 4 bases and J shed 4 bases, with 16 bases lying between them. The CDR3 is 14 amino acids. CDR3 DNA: TGCAGCGTTGCAGCAGGGCAGGGGACCTATGGCTACACCTTC. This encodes CSVAAGQGTYGYTF.

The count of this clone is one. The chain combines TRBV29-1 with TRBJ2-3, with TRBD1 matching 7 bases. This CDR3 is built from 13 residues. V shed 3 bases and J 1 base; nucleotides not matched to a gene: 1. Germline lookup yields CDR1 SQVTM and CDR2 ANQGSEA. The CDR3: CSVDDRGTDTQYF. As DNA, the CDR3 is TGCAGCGTTGATGACAGGGGCACAGATACGCAGTATTTT.

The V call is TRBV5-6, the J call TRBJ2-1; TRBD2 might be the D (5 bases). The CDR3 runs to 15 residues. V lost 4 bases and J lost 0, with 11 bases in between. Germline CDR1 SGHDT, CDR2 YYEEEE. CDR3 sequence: CASSLDSSSYNEQFF. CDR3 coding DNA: TGTGCCAGCAGCCTGGACTCGAGCTCCTACAATGAGCAGTTCTTC.

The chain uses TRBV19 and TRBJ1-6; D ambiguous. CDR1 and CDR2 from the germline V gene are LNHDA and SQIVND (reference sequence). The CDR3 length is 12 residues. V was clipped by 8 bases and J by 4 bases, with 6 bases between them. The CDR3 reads CASSSYNSPLHF. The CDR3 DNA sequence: TGTGCCAGTTCGTCATATAATTCACCCCTCCACTTT.

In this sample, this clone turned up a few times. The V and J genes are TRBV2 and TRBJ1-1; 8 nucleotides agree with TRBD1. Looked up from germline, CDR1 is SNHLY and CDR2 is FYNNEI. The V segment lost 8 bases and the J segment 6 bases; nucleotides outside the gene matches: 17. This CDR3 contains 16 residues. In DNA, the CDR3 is TGTGCCAGCTCCGGGACAGGCTCTTTCTGGGGCGCTGAAGCTTTCTTT. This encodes CASSGTGSFWGAEAFF.

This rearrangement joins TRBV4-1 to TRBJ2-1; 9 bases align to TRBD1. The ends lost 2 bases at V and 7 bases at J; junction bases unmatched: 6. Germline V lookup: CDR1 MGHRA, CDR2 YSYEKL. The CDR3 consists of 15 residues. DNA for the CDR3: TGCGCCAGCAGCCAATTAGGACAGGGGCGGAATGAGCAGTTCTTC. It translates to CASSQLGQGRNEQFF.

CDR3: CAISTGDQETQYF. The CDR3 DNA reads as TGTGCCATCAGTACAGGAGACCAAGAGACCCAGTACTTC. This chain joins TRBV10-3 and TRBJ2-5; the D gene is possibly TRBD1 (5 bases). The V and J ends lost 5 bases and 0 bases respectively, with 7 bases between them. The CDR3 is 13 amino acids. The germline CDR1 and CDR2 sequences are ENHRY and SYGVKD.

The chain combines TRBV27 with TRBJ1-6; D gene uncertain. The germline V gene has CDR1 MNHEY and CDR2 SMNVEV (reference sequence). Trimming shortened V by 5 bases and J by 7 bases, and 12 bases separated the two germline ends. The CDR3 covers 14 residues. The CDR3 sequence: CASSPRGRNSPLHF. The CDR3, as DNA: TGTGCCAGCAGTCCCCGAGGACGGAATTCACCCCTCCACTTT.

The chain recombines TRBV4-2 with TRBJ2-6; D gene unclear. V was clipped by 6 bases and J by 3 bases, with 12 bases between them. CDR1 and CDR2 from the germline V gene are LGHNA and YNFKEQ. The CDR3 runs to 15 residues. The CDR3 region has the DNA TGTGCCAGCAGTCTCTCTGGGGATGGGGCCAACGTCCTGACTTTC. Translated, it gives CASSLSGDGANVLTF.

The DNA for the CDR3 is TGTGCCAGCAGCTTAGGCGGGAGGGCCGCTAACTATGGCTACACCTTC. Encoded protein: CASSLGGRAANYGYTF. V usage is TRBV7-9 and J usage is TRBJ1-2; D not resolved. The CDR3 extends over 16 amino acids. Germline lookup yields CDR1 SEHNR and CDR2 FQNEAQ (reference sequence). V was pared by 1 base and J by 0 bases, with 12 bases between.

The CDR3 loop is CASSISRNGGEQYF. DNA for the CDR3: TGTGCCAGTAGTATCTCTAGAAACGGCGGCGAGCAGTACTTC. The chain combines TRBV19 with TRBJ2-7; D gene uncertain. V lost 3 bases and J 6 bases, leaving 15 bases between the germline ends. The CDR3 is made up of 14 amino acids. Germline V lookup: CDR1 LNHDA, CDR2 SQIVND (reference sequence).

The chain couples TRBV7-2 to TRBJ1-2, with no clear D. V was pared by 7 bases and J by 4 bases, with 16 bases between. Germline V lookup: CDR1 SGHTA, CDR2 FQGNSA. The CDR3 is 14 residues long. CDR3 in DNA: TGTGCCAGCACTTTCTCAAGAACCCCCTATGGCTACACCTTC. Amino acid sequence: CASTFSRTPYGYTF.

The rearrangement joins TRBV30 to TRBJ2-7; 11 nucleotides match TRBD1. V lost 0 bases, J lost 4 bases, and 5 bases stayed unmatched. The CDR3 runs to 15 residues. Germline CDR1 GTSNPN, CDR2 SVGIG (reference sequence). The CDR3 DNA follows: TGTGCCTGGAGTGTACCGGGACAGGGGGTTTACGAGCAGTACTTC. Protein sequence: CAWSVPGQGVYEQYF.

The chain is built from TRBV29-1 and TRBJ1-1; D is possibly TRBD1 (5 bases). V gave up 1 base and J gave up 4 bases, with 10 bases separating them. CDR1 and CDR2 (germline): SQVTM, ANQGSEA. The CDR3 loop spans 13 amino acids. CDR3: CSVEVGVATEAFF. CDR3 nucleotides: TGCAGCGTTGAAGTAGGGGTGGCCACTGAAGCTTTCTTT.

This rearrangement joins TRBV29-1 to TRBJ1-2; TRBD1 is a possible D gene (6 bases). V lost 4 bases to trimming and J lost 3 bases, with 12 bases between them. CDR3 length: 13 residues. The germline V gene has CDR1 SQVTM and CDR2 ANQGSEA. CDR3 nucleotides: TGCAGCGTTGGTGAGGGGGTTCACTATGGCTACACCTTC. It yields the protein CSVGEGVHYGYTF. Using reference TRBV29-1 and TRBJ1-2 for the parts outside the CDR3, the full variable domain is SAVISQKPSRDICQRGTSLTIQCQVDSQVTMMFWYRQQPGQSLTLIATANQGSEATYESGFVIDKFPISRPNLTFSTLTVSNMSPEDSSIYLCSVGEGVHYGYTFGSGTRLTVV.

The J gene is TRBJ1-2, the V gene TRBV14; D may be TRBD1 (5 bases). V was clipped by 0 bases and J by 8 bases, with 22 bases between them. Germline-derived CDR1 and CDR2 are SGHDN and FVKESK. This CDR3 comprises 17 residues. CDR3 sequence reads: CASSQERLTSGRRGYTF. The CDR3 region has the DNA TGTGCCAGCAGCCAAGAGCGGCTAACCTCGGGGCGGAGAGGCTACACCTTC.

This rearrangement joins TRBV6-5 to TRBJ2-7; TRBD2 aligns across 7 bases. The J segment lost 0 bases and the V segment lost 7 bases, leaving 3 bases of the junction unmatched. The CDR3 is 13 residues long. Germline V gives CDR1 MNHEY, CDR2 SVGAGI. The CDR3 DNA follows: TGTGCCAGCACTAGCGGTGGCTCCTACGAGCAGTACTTC. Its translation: CASTSGGSYEQYF.

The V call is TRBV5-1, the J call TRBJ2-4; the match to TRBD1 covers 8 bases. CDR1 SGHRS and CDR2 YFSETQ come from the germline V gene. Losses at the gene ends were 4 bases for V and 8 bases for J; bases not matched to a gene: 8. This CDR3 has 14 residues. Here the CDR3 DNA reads TGCGCCAGCAGCCCGGGACAGGCTGGCGACATTCAGTACTTC. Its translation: CASSPGQAGDIQYF.

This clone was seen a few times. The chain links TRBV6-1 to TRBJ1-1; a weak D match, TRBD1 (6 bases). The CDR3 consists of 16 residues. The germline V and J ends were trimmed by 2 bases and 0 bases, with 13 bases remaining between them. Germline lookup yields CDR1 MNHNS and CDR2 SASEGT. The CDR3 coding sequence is TGTGCCAGCAGTGAATATTTGGGGGGCCTGAACACTGAAGCTTTCTTT. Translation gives CASSEYLGGLNTEAFF.

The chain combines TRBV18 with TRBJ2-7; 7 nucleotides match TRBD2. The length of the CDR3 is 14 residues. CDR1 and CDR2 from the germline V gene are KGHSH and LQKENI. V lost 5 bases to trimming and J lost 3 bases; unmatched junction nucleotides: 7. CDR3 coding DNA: TGTGCCAGCTCAGCGGGGGTCCAAGGCTACGAGCAGTACTTC. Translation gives CASSAGVQGYEQYF.

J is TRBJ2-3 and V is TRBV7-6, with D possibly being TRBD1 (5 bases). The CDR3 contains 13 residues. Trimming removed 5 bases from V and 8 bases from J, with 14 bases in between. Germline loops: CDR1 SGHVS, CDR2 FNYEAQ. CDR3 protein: CASSAQGVGTQYF. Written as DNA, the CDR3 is TGTGCCAGCAGCGCGCAGGGTGTGGGTACGCAGTATTTT. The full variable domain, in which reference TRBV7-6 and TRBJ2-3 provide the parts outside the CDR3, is GAGVSQSPRYKVTKRGQDVALRCDPISGHVSLYWYRQALGQGPEFLTYFNYEAQQDKSGLPNDRFSAERPEGSISTLTIQRTEQRDSAMYRCASSAQGVGTQYFGPGTRLTVL.

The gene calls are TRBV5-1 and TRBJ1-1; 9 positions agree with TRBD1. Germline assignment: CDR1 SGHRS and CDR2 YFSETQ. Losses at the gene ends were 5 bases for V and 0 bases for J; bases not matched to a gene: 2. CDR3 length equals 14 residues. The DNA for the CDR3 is TGCGCCAGCAGTGGACAGGGGATGAACACTGAAGCTTTCTTT. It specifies CASSGQGMNTEAFF.

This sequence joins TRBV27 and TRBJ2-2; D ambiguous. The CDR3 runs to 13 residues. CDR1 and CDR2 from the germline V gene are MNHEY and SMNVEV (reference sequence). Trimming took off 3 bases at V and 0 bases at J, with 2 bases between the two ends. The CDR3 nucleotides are TGTGCCAGCAGTTTCGCGAACACCGGGGAGCTGTTTTTT. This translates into CASSFANTGELFF.

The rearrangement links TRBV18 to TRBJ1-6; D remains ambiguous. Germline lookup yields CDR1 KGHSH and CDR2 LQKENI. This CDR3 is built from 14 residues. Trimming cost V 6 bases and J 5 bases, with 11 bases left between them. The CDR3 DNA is TGTGCCAGCTCGCCCCGCCCTAATAATTCACCCCTCCACTTT. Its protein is CASSPRPNNSPLHF.

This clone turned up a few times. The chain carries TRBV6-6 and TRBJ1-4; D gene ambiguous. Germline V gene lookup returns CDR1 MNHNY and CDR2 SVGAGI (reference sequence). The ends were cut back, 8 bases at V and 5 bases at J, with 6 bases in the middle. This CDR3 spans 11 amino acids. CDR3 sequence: CASGRNEKLFF. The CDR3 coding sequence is TGTGCCAGCGGGAGGAATGAAAAACTGTTTTTT.

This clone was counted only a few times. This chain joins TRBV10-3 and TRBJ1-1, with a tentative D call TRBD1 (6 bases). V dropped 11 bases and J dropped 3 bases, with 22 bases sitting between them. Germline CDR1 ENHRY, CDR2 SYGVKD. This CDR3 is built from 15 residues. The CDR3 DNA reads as TGTGCCTCCAGGCCTGGGACATTTGGTGACACTGAAGCTTTCTTT. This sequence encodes CASRPGTFGDTEAFF.

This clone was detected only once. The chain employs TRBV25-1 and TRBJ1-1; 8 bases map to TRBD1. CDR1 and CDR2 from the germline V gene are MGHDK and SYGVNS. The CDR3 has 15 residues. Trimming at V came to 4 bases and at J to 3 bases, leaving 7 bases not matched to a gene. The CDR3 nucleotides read TGTGCCAGCAGTGCCTTTACAGGGGGATACACTGAAGCTTTCTTT. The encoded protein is CASSAFTGGYTEAFF. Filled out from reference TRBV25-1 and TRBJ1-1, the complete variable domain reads EADIYQTPRYLVIGTGKKITLECSQTMGHDKMYWYQQDPGMELHLIHYSYGVNSTEKGDLSSESTVSRIRTEHFPLTLESARPSHTSQYLCASSAFTGGYTEAFFGQGTRLTVV.

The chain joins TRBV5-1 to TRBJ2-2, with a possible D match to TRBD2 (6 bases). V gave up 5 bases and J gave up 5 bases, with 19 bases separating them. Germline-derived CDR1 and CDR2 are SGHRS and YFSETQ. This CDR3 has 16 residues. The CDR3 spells CASSMEGPEVTGELFF. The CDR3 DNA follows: TGCGCCAGCAGTATGGAGGGACCCGAGGTTACCGGGGAGCTGTTTTTT.

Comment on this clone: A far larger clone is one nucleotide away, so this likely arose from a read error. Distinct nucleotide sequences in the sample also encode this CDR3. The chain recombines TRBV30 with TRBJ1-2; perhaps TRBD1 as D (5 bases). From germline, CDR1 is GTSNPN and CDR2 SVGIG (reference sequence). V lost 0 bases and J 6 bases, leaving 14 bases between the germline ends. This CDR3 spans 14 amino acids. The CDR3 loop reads CAWSVIQGQDGYTF. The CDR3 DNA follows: TGTGCCTGGAGTGTAATCCAGGGTCAGGATGGCTACACCTTC.

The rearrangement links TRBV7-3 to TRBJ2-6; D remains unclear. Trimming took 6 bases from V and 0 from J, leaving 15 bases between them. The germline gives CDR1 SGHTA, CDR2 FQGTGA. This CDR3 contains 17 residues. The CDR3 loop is CASRGQLFFSGANVLTF. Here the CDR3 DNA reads TGTGCCAGCAGGGGTCAGCTGTTTTTCTCTGGGGCCAACGTCCTGACTTTC.

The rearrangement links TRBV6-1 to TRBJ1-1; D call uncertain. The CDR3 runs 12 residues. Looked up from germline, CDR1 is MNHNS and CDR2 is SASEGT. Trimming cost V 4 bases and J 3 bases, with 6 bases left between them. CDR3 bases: TGTGCCAGCAGTGGTTGGTACACTGAAGCTTTCTTT. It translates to CASSGWYTEAFF.

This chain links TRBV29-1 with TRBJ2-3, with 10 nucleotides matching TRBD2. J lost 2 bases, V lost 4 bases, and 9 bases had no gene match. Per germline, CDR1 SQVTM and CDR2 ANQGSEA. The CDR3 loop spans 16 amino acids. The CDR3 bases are TGCAGCGTTGTTCGGGCTAGCGGGGGAACCACAGATACGCAGTATTTT. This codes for CSVVRASGGTTDTQYF.